The clone carrying this T cell receptor (beta chain) was observed at least ten times. The CDR3 spans 16 residues. Germline loops: CDR1 DFQATT, CDR2 SNEGSKA (reference sequence). Trimming shortened V by 1 base and J by 0 bases, and 13 bases separated the two germline ends. The data stem from a study of Graves' ophthalmopathy and Graves' hyperthyroidism. Ages of hyperthyroidism patients ran from 18 to 65, and their diagnoses were new, under 2 months' duration. Researchers took RNA transcripts and amplified TCR beta CDR3 regions from them. HTBI primers were employed in first-round RT-PCR, then a second-round multiplex PCR followed. One entry per CDR3 protein, called by TCRdb with MiXCR from the multiplex PCR reads. The data hold more than 300,000 distinct CDR3 sequences, with approximately 18% observed a single time.

The V and J genes are TRBV20-1 and TRBJ1-5, with no clear D. The TCR originated in an adult woman with stable Graves' hyperthyroidism. The sequencing sample was made of peripheral blood. The CDR3: CSARGLTAFSNQPQHF. The CDR3 region has the DNA TGCAGTGCTAGAGGTCTGACGGCTTTTAGCAATCAGCCCCAGCATTTT.